These 5 T cell receptor beta chains came from one sample sequenced in a study of response to subunit inactivated influenza vaccine. TCRdb independently ran MiXCR on the RT-PCR reads; one entry per CDR3 protein. The table has roughly 760,000 distinct CDR3 sequences, 21% seen once. The sequencing here drew on PBMCs from blood, taken 5 days after vaccination. These receptors originate from a man aged 45-60 years who received an inactivated influenza vaccine.

This clonotype showed up many times. J is TRBJ2-5 and V is TRBV15; D is undetermined. Per the germline V gene, CDR1 is LNHNV and CDR2 is YYDKDF (reference sequence). Trimming took off 5 bases at V and 7 bases at J, with 11 bases between the two ends. This CDR3 contains 12 residues. As DNA, the CDR3 is TGTGCCACCAGCGCCGCACGCGGGACCCAGTACTTC. Translated, it gives CATSAARGTQYF.

This clonotype was observed a few times. The chain combines TRBV12-3 or TRBV12-4 with TRBJ2-1, with D possibly called TRBD1 or TRBD2 (6 bases each). There are 16 residues in the CDR3. The germline V and J ends were trimmed by 4 bases and 8 bases, with 21 bases remaining between them. CDR3 loop: CASSSPRGPPSHEQFF. The CDR3 bases are TGTGCCAGCAGTTCCCCCCGGGGGCCCCCTAGTCATGAGCAGTTCTTC.

The rearrangement uses TRBV4-3 and TRBJ2-7; D might be TRBD2 (7 bases). V lost 0 bases, J lost 7 bases, and 19 bases lay in between. The CDR3 contains 16 residues. Germline CDR1 reads LGHNA; CDR2 reads YSLEER. The CDR3 here is CASSQDLGGGASEQYF. The CDR3 DNA reads as TGCGCCAGCAGCCAAGATTTAGGTGGGGGGGCCTCAGAGCAGTACTTC.

The chain couples TRBV29-1 to TRBJ2-7; D gene uncertain. Between the trimmed V and J ends, which lost 7 bases and 4 bases, there was a span of 11 bases. The CDR3 covers 11 residues. The germline V gene has CDR1 SQVTM and CDR2 ANQGSEA. CDR3 sequence (DNA): TGCAGCGCCGAAGTCCGGTACGAGCAGTACTTC. Translation gives CSAEVRYEQYF.

The table lists this clonotype with a few counts. This chain links TRBV20-1 with TRBJ2-7; D possibly corresponds to TRBD1 (6 bases). V dropped 3 bases and J dropped 0 bases, with 15 bases sitting between them. Germline-derived CDR1 and CDR2 are DFQATT and SNEGSKA (reference sequence). This CDR3 spans 15 amino acids. The CDR3 loop is CSARLVGHSSYEQYF. The CDR3 DNA reads as TGCAGTGCTAGGCTGGTGGGACATAGCTCCTACGAGCAGTACTTC.